This TCR beta chain is drawn from a study of cytomegalovirus exposure and HLA in healthy donors. Study-level background: Tens of millions of unique TCR sequences came from HLA-typed donors in an early release. Points from the study as a whole: It was assumed in the presence/absence analyses that sequencing depth was roughly uniform across donors.

A word on this clone: Antigen specificity is unknown.

Among the donors, all were healthy bone marrow donors. Primers for the PCR totalled 60 Vbeta and 13 Jbeta. Clones were read by immunoSEQ multiplex PCR, and TCRdb kept only the in-frame ones, dropping some. The sample holds about 190,000 clones, 81% seen once. The CDR3 extends over 15 amino acids. Germline CDR1 is MNHEY and CDR2 is SMNVEV (reference sequence). V shed 6 bases, J shed 2 bases, and the junction held 8 bases outside the gene matches. The gene calls are TRBV27 and TRBJ2-7; 9 bases match TRBD2. The sequence was collected from a man aged 18 to 30 in good health and CMV-seronegative. Sequenced input: PBMCs. The chain's CDR3 is CASRDLSGRTYEQYF. The CDR3, as DNA: TGTGCCAGCAGGGACCTTAGCGGGAGAACCTACGAGCAGTACTTC.